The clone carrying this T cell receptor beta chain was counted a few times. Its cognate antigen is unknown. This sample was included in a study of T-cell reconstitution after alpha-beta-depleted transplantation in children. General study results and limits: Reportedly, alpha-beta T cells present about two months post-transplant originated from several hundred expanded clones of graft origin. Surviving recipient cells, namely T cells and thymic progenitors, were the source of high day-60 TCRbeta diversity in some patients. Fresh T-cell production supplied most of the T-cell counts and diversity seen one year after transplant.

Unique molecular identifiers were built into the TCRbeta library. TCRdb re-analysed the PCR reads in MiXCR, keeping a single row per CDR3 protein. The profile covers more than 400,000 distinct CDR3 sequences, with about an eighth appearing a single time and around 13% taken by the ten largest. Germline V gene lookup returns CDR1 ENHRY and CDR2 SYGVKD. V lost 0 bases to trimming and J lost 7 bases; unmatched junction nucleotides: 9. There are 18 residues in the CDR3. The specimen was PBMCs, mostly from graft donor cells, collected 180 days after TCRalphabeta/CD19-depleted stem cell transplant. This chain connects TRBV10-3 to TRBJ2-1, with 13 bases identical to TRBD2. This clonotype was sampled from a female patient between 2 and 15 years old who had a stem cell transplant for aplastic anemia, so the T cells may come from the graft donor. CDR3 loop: CAISESTPGLAGRNEQFF. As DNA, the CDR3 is TGTGCCATCAGTGAGTCGACCCCGGGACTAGCGGGAAGGAATGAGCAGTTCTTC.